These 8 T cell receptor beta chains came from one sample sequenced in a study of T cell repertoires in cytomegalovirus infection. These receptors have no identified antigens. TCRdb called the reads again in MiXCR, with one record for every CDR3 protein. The top ten hold around 46% of the sample, which has some 560,000 distinct CDR3 sequences, around two fifths seen once. The sequencing here drew on cultured PBMCs, taken from culture after CMV antigen stimulation. The receptors come from a human donor in good health (CMV status not recorded). Some clones in this sample may be carry-over from other donors' samples.

This clonotype has a handful of counts. The chain has TRBV7-2 and TRBJ2-6; TRBD1 matches 7 bases. The germline gives CDR1 SGHTA, CDR2 FQGNSA. V dropped 1 base and J dropped 0; count of bases not matched to a gene: 9. The CDR3 is made up of 19 amino acids. As DNA, the CDR3 is TGTGCCAGCAGCTTAGTCTTACAGGGGCTGAGCTCTGGGGCCAACGTCCTGACTTTC. Its translation is CASSLVLQGLSSGANVLTF. Full variable domain (rest looked up from reference TRBV7-2 and TRBJ2-6): GAGVSQSPSNKVTEKGKDVELRCDPISGHTALYWYRQSLGQGLEFLIYFQGNSAPDKSGLPSDRFSAERTGGSVSTLTIQRTQQEDSAVYLCASSLVLQGLSSGANVLTFGAGSRLTVL.

The V call is TRBV19, the J call TRBJ1-6; 8 bases match TRBD1. Trimming at V came to 7 bases and at J to 0 bases, leaving 8 bases not matched to a gene. The length of the CDR3 is 17 residues. Germline V CDR1 and CDR2: LNHDA, SQIVND (reference sequence). The CDR3 nucleotides read TGTGCCAGTACGGACCAGGGGGCAGGCTCCTATAATTCACCCCTCCACTTT. As protein: CASTDQGAGSYNSPLHF.

The rearrangement uses TRBV5-5 and TRBJ2-1; 14 nucleotides align to TRBD2. This CDR3 is built from 18 residues. V dropped 0 bases and J dropped 8; count of bases not matched to a gene: 10. Per the germline V gene, CDR1 is SGHKS and CDR2 is YYEKEE (reference sequence). CDR3 protein: CASSLAKYRGLAGDEQFF. CDR3 sequence (DNA): TGTGCCAGCAGCTTGGCCAAGTACCGGGGACTAGCGGGGGATGAGCAGTTCTTC.

The rearrangement links TRBV7-9 to TRBJ1-1, with TRBD1 identical over 7 bases. Unmatched junction bases numbered 8, after V lost 5 bases and J lost 5 bases. The CDR3 has 14 amino acids. Germline-derived CDR1 and CDR2 are SEHNR and FQNEAQ (reference sequence). Here the CDR3 reads CASSTRGGRTEAFF. Here the CDR3 DNA reads TGTGCCAGCAGCACCAGAGGGGGCCGGACTGAAGCTTTCTTT.

This chain uses TRBV28 with TRBJ1-2, with D possibly TRBD1 on 6 matching bases. CDR1 and CDR2 (germline): MDHEN, SYDVKM. Trimming pared 5 bases from V and 8 bases from J, leaving 18 bases between. This CDR3 spans 14 amino acids. CDR3: CASSPPTGFVGYTF. CDR3 in DNA: TGTGCCAGCAGTCCGCCCACAGGGTTTGTCGGCTACACCTTC.

This clonotype came up a few times. The J gene is TRBJ2-3, the V gene TRBV24-1; weak D call: TRBD2 (6 bases). This CDR3 is built from 15 residues. V was trimmed by 0 bases and J by 5 bases, leaving 11 bases between them. CDR1 and CDR2 from the germline V gene are KGHDR and SFDVKD. The CDR3 is CATSDLRGGRDTQYF. In DNA form, the CDR3 reads TGTGCCACCAGTGATTTGCGGGGAGGAAGAGATACGCAGTATTTT.

CDR3 protein: CASTRLPGLEGEWTQYF. In DNA, the CDR3 is TGTGCCAGCACCAGGCTTCCGGGACTAGAGGGGGAATGGACCCAGTACTTC. The chain employs TRBV6-2 or TRBV6-3 and TRBJ2-5, with 8 bases lining up with TRBD2. CDR1 and CDR2 from the germline V gene are MNHEY and SVGEGT. Losses at the gene ends were 7 bases for V and 7 bases for J; bases not matched to a gene: 20. The CDR3 sequence is 17 residues long.

The chain uses TRBV7-2 and TRBJ2-2; D is unclear. The CDR3 is 16 residues long. Between the trimmed V and J ends, which lost 2 bases and 2 bases, there was a span of 12 bases. Germline CDR1 reads SGHTA; CDR2 reads FQGNSA. The CDR3 DNA reads TGTGCCAGCAGCTTAATGGGCATACCCAACACCGGGGAGCTGTTTTTT. Amino acid sequence: CASSLMGIPNTGELFF.